This T cell receptor beta chain comes out of a study of Graves' ophthalmopathy and Graves' hyperthyroidism. Amplification targeted the TCR beta CDR3 regions, with RNA transcripts as the source material. Scientists carried out first-round RT-PCR using HTBI primers and then a second-round multiplex PCR. MiXCR, run by TCRdb on the multiplex PCR reads, gives a single entry per CDR3 protein. The table shows 1 million to 1.3 million distinct CDR3 sequences, with about 36% occurring only once. CDR1 is DFQATT, CDR2 SNEGSKA, per germline (reference sequence). The CDR3 has 13 residues. A note on this clonotype: This may be a read error: a much more frequent sequence differs by one nucleotide.

The study recruited hyperthyroidism patients aged 18 to 65 who were newly diagnosed, under 2 months' duration. What was sequenced was peripheral blood or thyroid tissue (not recorded which). The J gene is TRBJ1-5, the V gene TRBV20-1; D gene ambiguous. The sequence derives from an adult man with Graves' hyperthyroidism. The CDR3 region is CSALRASNQPHHF. The CDR3 nucleotides read TGCAGTGCCCTAAGGGCTAGCAATCAGCCCCACCATTTT.